This T cell receptor beta chain was retrieved from a study of blood T cell repertoires in COVID-19. The wider study: Acute-phase and convalescent COVID-19 samples originated in the United States, Italy and Spain. PBMCs, B-cell-depleted T cells, or T cells provided the cDNA or gDNA that made up the material.

Under the authors' procedure: Reference gene primer amplification yielded estimated nucleated cell counts. The table came from immunoSEQ multiplex PCR; TCRdb's copy has only in-frame clones and leaves some out. V, J and clone size are those of that table, while D and trimming were read from the DNA. The sample contains 230,000 or so clones, 84% of which appear only once. Germline V gene sequence: CDR1 SGHRS, CDR2 YFSETQ. The length of the CDR3 is 15 residues. The V and J ends lost 4 bases and 6 bases, in that order; junction bases with no gene match: 6. This TCR derives from a man in his forties who had recovered from COVID-19. The chain employs TRBV5-1 and TRBJ2-3; 12 bases map to TRBD2. The sequencing sample was made of peripheral blood. The CDR3 region has the DNA TGCGCCAGCAGCACTAGCGGGGGGTCCACGGATACGCAGTATTTT. Amino acids: CASSTSGGSTDTQYF.